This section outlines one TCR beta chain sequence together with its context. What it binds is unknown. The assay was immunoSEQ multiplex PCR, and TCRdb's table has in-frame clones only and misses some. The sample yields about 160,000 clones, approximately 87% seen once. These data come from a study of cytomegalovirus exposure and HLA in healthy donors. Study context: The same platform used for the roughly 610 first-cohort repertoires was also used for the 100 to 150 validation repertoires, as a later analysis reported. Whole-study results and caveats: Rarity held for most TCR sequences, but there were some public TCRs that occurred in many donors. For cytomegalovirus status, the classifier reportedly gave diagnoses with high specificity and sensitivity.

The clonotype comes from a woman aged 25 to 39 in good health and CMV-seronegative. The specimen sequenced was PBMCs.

The CDR3 spells CSVSLGGERGYGYTF. In nucleotides, the CDR3 is TGCAGCGTCTCATTAGGGGGCGAACGCGGCTATGGCTACACCTTC. The chain couples TRBV29-1 to TRBJ1-2, with 7 positions matching TRBD1. CDR1 is SQVTM and CDR2 is ANQGSEA in the germline V gene. V was clipped by 6 bases and J by 4 bases; unmatched bases: 14. CDR3 size: 15 residues.